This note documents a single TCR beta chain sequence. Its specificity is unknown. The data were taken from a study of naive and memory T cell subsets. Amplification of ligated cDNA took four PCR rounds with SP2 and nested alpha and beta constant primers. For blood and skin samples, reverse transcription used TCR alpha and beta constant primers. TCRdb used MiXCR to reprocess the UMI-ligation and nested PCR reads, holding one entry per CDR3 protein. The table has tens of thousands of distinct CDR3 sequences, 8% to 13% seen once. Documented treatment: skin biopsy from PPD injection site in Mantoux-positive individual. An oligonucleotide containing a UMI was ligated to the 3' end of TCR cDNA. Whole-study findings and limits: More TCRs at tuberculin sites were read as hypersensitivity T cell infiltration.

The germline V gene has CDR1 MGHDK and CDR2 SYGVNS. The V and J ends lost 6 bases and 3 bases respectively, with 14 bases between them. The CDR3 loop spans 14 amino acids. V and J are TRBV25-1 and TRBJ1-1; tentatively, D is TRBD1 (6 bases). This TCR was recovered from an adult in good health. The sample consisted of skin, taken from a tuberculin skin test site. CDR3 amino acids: CASREQGEYTEAFF. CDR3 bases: TGTGCCAGCAGAGAACAGGGAGAGTACACTGAAGCTTTCTTT.